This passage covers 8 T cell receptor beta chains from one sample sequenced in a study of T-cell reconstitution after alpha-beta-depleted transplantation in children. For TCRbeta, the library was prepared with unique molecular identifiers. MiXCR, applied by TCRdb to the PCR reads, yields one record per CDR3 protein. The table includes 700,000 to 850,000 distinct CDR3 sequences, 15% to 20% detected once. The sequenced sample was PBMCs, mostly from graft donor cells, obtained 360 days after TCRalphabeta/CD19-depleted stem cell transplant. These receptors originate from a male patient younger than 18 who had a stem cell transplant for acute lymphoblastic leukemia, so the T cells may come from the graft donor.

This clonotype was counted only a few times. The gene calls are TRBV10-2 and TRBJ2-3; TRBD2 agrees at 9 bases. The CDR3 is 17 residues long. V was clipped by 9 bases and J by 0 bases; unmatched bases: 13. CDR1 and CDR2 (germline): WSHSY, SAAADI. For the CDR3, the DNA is TGCGCCAGTTTCCCGACTAGCGGAAAATTTAGCACAGATACGCAGTATTTT. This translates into CASFPTSGKFSTDTQYF.

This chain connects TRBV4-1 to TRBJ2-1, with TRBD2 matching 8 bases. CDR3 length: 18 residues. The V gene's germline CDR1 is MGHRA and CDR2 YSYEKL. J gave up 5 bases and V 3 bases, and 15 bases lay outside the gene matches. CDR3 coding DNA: TGCGCCAGCAGCCAGGCTCTCTTAGCGGGGCTGGGGGACAATGAGCAGTTCTTC. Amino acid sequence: CASSQALLAGLGDNEQFF.

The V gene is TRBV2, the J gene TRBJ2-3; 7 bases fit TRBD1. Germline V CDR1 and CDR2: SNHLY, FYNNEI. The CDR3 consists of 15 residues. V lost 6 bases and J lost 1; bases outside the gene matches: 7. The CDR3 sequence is CASSPDRTRTDTQYF. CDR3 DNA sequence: TGTGCCAGCAGCCCGGACAGGACCCGCACAGATACGCAGTATTTT.

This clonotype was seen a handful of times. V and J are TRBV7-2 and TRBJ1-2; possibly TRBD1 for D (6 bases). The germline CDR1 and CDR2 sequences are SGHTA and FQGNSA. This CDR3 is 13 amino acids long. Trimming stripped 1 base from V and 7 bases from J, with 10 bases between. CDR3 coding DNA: TGTGCCAGCAGCTTAGGACAGGTCGGTGGCTACACCTTC. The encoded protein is CASSLGQVGGYTF.

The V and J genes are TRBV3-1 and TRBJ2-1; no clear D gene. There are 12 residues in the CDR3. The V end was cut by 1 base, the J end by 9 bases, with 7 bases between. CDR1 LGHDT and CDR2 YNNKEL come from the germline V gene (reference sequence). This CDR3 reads CASSQVRAEQFF. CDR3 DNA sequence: TGTGCCAGCAGCCAAGTGAGAGCTGAGCAGTTCTTC.

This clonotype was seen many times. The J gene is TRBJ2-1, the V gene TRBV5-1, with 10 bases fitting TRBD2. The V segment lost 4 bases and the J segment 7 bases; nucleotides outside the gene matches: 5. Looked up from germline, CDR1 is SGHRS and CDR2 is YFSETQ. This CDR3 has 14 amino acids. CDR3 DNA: TGCGCCAGCAGCCCCGCACTAGCGGGGAATGAGCAGTTCTTC. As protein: CASSPALAGNEQFF.

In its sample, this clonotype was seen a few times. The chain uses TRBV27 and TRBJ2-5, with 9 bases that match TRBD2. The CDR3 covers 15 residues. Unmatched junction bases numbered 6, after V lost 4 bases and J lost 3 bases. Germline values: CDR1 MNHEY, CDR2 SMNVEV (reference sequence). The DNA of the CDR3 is TGTGCCAGCAGTTCTATAGCGGGAGAGAAAGAGACCCAGTACTTC. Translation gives CASSSIAGEKETQYF.

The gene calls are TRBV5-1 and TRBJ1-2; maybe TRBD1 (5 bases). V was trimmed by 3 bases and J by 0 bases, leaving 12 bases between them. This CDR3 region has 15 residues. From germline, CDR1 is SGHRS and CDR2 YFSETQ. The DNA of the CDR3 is TGCGCCAGCAGCTCCCGACAGCCCGCTAACTATGGCTACACCTTC. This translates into CASSSRQPANYGYTF.